A selection of T cell receptor beta chains follows, all from one sample in a study of blood T cell repertoires in COVID-19. Data came from immunoSEQ multiplex PCR; TCRdb stores just in-frame clones and leaves some out. This sample has roughly 150,000 clones; about 84% occur once, and the top ten carry 4.5% to 7.5%. The sequencing sample was made of PBMCs or T cells enriched from blood (not recorded which). These TCRs come from a man aged 40-49 years who had recovered from COVID-19. Each CDR3 is given with its conserved first and last residue. Each record gives: J gene, V gene, clone size, CDR3 protein. Some rows have no size entry. The others give once, few or many, or a class for an expanded clone.

>TRBJ1-5|TRBV2|-
CASSVFSGNQPQHF
>TRBJ1-4|TRBV3-1/TRBV3-2|-
CASSRTATNEKLFF
>TRBJ1-1|TRBV3-1/TRBV3-2|-
CASSRQSMNTEAFF
>TRBJ1-2|TRBV5-4|-
CASSTEDRWDPSGGYTF
>TRBJ2-2|TRBV19|many
CASSAMNTGELFF
>TRBJ1-4|TRBV19|-
CASRRQGGEKLFF
>TRBJ2-3|TRBV6-5|once
CASSTQTGDTQYF
>TRBJ2-2|TRBV3-1/TRBV3-2|once
CASSPWEVNTGELFF
>TRBJ2-1|TRBV11-3|-
CASSITEGSYNEQFF
>TRBJ1-1|TRBV5-1|-
CASSSSGGATQNTEAFF
>TRBJ2-2|TRBV2|once
CASRGGQMNTGELFF
>TRBJ2-3|TRBV3-1/TRBV3-2|few
CASSQDRLAGARTDTQYF
>TRBJ2-5|TRBV29-1|-
CSVELAGGQETQYF
>TRBJ1-1|TRBV9|-
CASSARTAAQGTEAFF
>TRBJ2-7|TRBV5-6|-
CASRYGTSGGEQYF
>TRBJ1-3|TRBV3-1/TRBV3-2|-
CASSQWAPQGAYTIYF
>TRBJ1-2|TRBV2|-
CASRLRDYGYTF
>TRBJ1-6|TRBV27|once
CASSSDYSPLHF
>TRBJ1-1|TRBV5-1|-
CASSPDRWNTEAFF
>TRBJ2-5|TRBV7-9|-
CASSPPWTGEEEETQYF
>TRBJ1-2|TRBV6-5|-
CASRQTANYGYTF
>TRBJ2-5|TRBV6-6|-
CASSRGGAQETQYF
>TRBJ2-1|TRBV6-1|-
CASSARTASSYNEQFF
>TRBJ2-7|TRBV6-6|few
CASSYRGGNIYEQYF